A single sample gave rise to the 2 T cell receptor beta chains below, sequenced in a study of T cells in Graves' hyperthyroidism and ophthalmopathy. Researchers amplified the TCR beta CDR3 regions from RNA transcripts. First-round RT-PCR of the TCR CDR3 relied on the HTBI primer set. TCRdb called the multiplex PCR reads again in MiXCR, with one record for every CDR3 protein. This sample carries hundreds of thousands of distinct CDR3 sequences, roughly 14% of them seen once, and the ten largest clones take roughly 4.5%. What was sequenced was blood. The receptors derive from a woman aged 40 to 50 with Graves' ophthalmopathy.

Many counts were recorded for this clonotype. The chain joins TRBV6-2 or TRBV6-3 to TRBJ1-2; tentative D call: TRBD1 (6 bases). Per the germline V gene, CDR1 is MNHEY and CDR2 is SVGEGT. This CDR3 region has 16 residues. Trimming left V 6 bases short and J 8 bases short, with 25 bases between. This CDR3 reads CASRQLFGPPGTGYTF. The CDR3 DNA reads TGTGCCAGCAGACAACTCTTCGGACCGCCTGGGACAGGCTACACCTTC.

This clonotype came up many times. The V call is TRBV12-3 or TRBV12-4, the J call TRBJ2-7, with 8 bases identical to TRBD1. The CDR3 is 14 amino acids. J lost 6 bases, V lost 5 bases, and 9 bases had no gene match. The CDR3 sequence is CASSLRQGRREQYF. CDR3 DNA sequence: TGTGCCAGCAGTCTAAGACAGGGGCGGCGCGAGCAGTACTTC.